The TCR beta chain under discussion was sequenced for a study of patients with pleural tuberculosis. This clonotype has a count of ten or more. One entry per CDR3 protein, called by TCRdb with MiXCR from the reads. The sample contains under 55,000 distinct CDR3 sequences, 7.3% of which appear only once. Trimming took 3 bases from V and 10 from J, leaving 13 bases between them. The CDR3 contains 13 residues. The germline gives CDR1 MGHDK, CDR2 SYGVNS. The V and J genes are TRBV25-1 and TRBJ2-1; possible D gene TRBD2, 6 bases. The source is a human donor with pleural tuberculosis. The CDR3 DNA reads as TGTGCCAGCAGTGAGTCTCGGGAGTGGGAGCAGTTCTTC. Translated: CASSESREWEQFF.